A single sample gave rise to the 9 T cell receptor beta chains below, sequenced in a study of blood T cell repertoires in COVID-19. TCRdb keeps only in-frame clones here, not all; method: immunoSEQ multiplex PCR. The repertoire holds 250,000 to 300,000 clones, with about nine tenths as singletons. The sequenced material came from PBMCs or T cells enriched from blood (not recorded which). All receptors derive from a human donor in a cohort exposed to, infected with or recovered from COVID-19 (not recorded which). The donor label of this sample is uncertain.

The chain combines TRBV9 with TRBJ2-2, with no clear D. Germline CDR1 SGDLS, CDR2 YYNGEE. V was shortened by 3 bases and J by 0 bases, with 6 bases between the two germline ends. The CDR3 covers 14 residues. The CDR3 loop is CASSGVTNTGELFF. DNA of the CDR3: TGTGCCAGCAGCGGAGTGACGAACACCGGGGAGCTGTTTTTT.

The genes are TRBV5-1 and TRBJ1-4, with 7 bases fitting TRBD1. Germline loops: CDR1 SGHRS, CDR2 YFSETQ. The CDR3 loop spans 16 amino acids. The J segment lost 8 bases and the V segment lost 0 bases, leaving 10 bases of the junction unmatched. CDR3 nucleotide sequence: TGCGCCAGCAGCTTGGCCGTTAGGGGGCTAGGGGAAAAACTGTTTTTT. It specifies CASSLAVRGLGEKLFF.

This chain connects TRBV18 to TRBJ1-1, with 8 bases identical to TRBD1. V shed 8 bases, J shed 6 bases, and the junction held 11 bases outside the gene matches. The CDR3 is 14 residues long. From germline, CDR1 is KGHSH and CDR2 LQKENI. The CDR3 bases are TGTGCCAGCCCGACTTTCGGACAGGGACCTGAAGCTTTCTTT. This encodes CASPTFGQGPEAFF.

This clone is a singleton in its sample. The chain uses TRBV5-1 and TRBJ2-2; 8 bases match TRBD2. Germline values: CDR1 SGHRS, CDR2 YFSETQ. The CDR3 loop spans 16 amino acids. The V gene end was trimmed by 1 base and the J gene end by 2 bases; junction bases not matched to a gene: 4. CDR3 residues: CASSLSGTSNTGELFF. The CDR3 nucleotides read TGCGCCAGCAGCTTGTCCGGGACTAGTAACACCGGGGAGCTGTTTTTT.

CDR3 coding DNA: TGCAGTGCTAATGCCGGGGGTGAGCAGTTCTTC. This sequence encodes CSANAGGEQFF. This chain uses TRBV20-1 with TRBJ2-1; maybe TRBD2 (6 bases). Trimming cost V 4 bases and J 9 bases, with 10 bases left between them. This CDR3 has 11 residues. Germline V gene lookup returns CDR1 DFQATT and CDR2 SNEGSKA (reference sequence).

This chain links TRBV5-1 with TRBJ1-1; 10 bases are shared with TRBD1. CDR3 length: 14 amino acids. In germline, CDR1 is SGHRS, CDR2 YFSETQ. The trim removed 4 bases at V and 5 bases at J, leaving 5 bases unmatched. CDR3 region: CASSVTGGRTEAFF. The DNA for the CDR3 is TGCGCCAGCAGCGTGACAGGGGGCAGGACTGAAGCTTTCTTT.

This chain links TRBV2 with TRBJ1-2; no reliable D call. Deletions cut 2 bases from V and 6 bases from J, with 13 bases between. The CDR3 runs to 14 residues. CDR1 SNHLY and CDR2 FYNNEI come from the germline V gene. CDR3 sequence reads: CASSELAGPHGYTF. The CDR3 DNA reads TGTGCCAGCAGTGAACTGGCAGGCCCCCATGGCTACACCTTC.

The chain has TRBV19 and TRBJ1-1; 11 positions match TRBD1. The CDR3 contains 16 residues. From germline, CDR1 is LNHDA and CDR2 SQIVND (reference sequence). J gave up 3 bases and V 5 bases, and 8 bases lay outside the gene matches. The CDR3: CASSPWDRGLDTEAFF. CDR3 bases: TGTGCCAGTAGTCCATGGGACAGGGGGTTGGACACTGAAGCTTTCTTT.

This chain connects TRBV5-1 to TRBJ1-2, with 7 bases matching TRBD1. The CDR3 has 14 residues. The germline V gene has CDR1 SGHRS and CDR2 YFSETQ. V lost 1 base to trimming and J lost 6 bases; unmatched junction nucleotides: 6. Written as DNA, the CDR3 is TGCGCCAGCAGCTTGTGGGGGACAGACGATGGCTACACCTTC. Translated: CASSLWGTDDGYTF.